The clone carrying this T cell receptor (beta chain) was observed at least ten times. This sample was included in a study of low-dose radiotherapy and immunotherapy resistance in tumors. Study background: At a dose of 200 mg/m2, intravenous cyclophosphamide was given every two weeks, one day before radiation and immunotherapy.

First-strand cDNA relied on TRAV- and TRBV-specific primers spanning alpha and beta chains. Using a constant-region primer together with a V-primer adapter, TCRs were subjected to approximately 20 PCR cycles of amplification. TCRdb fed the reads into MiXCR, producing one record per CDR3 protein. The table records around 80,000 distinct CDR3 sequences, under 20% of them present only once. The CDR3 is 16 residues long. J was trimmed by 2 bases and V by 6 bases; bases with no gene match: 9. Looked up from germline, CDR1 is SGHNT and CDR2 is YYREEE (reference sequence). Time point specified: after trial treatment. Treatment noted: LDRT plus nivolumab, ipilimumab, low-dose cyclophosphamide and aspirin (RACIN trial). Nivolumab, ipilimumab, aspirin, low-dose cyclophosphamide and low-dose radiotherapy were all administered to the donors.

This receptor was obtained from a male donor with prostate cancer. The chain links TRBV5-4 to TRBJ2-1, with 9 bases that match TRBD2. The sequencing used PBMCs, collected after low-dose radiotherapy plus immunotherapy. For the CDR3, the DNA is TGTGCCAGCACTTTGTTTGGCGGGAGGGCCTACAATGAGCAGTTCTTC. Encoded protein: CASTLFGGRAYNEQFF.